This TCR beta chain was captured in a study of vaccination and CD4 T cells after COVID-19. Study-wide context: Subjects got two shots of BNT162b2 or mRNA-1273 vaccine.

As concerns this clonotype: No antigen is known for it.

Germline V CDR1 and CDR2: SNHLY, FYNNEI. CDR3 length equals 15 residues. The ends were cut back, 3 bases at V and 1 base at J, with 12 bases in the middle. Described treatment: approximately nine-day PBMC culture with coronavirus spike peptide pools or control peptides (ViraFEST assay). TCR sequencing followed the expansion of antigen-specific T cells with peptide pools in ViraFEST. The Oncomine TCR Beta short-read assay was applied to DNA of cultured CD4+ T cells. In this case, cultured CD4+ T cells provided the extracted genomic DNA. TCRdb called the PCR reads again in MiXCR, with one record for every CDR3 protein. The sample comprises about 15,000 distinct CDR3 sequences, about 70% of which are singletons, and around 15% rests with the top ten.

The gene calls are TRBV2 and TRBJ2-5; D tentatively fits TRBD1 or TRBD2 (5 bases each). This clonotype was sampled from a human donor who had recovered from COVID-19. Sequencing input: CD4+ T cells from blood, cultured in vitro. The CDR3 DNA reads as TGTGCCAGCAGTGATTCGGGACCAATCCAAGAGACCCAGTACTTC. This encodes CASSDSGPIQETQYF.